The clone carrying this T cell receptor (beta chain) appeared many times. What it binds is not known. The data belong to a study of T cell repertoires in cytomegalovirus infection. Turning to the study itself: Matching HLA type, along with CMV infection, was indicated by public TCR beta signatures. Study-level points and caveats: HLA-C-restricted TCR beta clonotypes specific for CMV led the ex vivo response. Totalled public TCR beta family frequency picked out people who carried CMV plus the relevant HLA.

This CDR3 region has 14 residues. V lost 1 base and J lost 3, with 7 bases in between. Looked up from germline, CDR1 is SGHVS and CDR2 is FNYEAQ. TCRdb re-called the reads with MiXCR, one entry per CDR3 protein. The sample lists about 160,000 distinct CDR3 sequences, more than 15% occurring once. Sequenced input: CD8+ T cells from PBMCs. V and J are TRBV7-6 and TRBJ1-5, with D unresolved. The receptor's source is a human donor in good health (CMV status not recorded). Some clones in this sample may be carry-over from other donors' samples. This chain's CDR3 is CASSLDSNNQPQHF. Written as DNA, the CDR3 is TGTGCCAGCAGCTTAGATAGCAACAATCAGCCCCAGCATTTT. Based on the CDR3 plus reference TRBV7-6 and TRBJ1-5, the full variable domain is GAGVSQSPRYKVTKRGQDVALRCDPISGHVSLYWYRQALGQGPEFLTYFNYEAQQDKSGLPNDRFSAERPEGSISTLTIQRTEQRDSAMYRCASSLDSNNQPQHFGDGTRLSIL.